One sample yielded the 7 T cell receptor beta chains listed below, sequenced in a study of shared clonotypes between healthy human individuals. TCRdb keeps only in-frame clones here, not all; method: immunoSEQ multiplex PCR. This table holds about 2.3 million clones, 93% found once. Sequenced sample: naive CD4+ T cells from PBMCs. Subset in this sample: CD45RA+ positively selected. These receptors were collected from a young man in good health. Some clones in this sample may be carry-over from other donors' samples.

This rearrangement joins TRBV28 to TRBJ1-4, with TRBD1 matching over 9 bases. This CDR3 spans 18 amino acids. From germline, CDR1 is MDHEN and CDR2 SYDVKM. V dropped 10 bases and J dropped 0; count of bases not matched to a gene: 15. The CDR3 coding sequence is TGTGCCACCATTACGACTCCGGGACAGGGAACAACTAATGAAAAACTGTTTTTT. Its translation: CATITTPGQGTTNEKLFF.

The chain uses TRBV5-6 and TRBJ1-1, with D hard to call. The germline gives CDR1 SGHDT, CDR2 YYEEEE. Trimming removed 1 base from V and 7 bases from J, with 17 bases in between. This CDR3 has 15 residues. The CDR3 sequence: CASSLSGSISREAFF. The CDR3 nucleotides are TGTGCCAGCAGCTTGAGTGGTTCAATCAGCCGTGAAGCTTTCTTT.

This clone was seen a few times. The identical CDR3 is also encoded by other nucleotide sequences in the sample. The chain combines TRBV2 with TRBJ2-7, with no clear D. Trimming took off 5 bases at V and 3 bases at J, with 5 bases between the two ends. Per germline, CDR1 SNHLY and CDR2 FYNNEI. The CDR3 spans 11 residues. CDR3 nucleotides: TGTGCCAGCAGTCCCCTCTACGAGCAGTACTTC. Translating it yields CASSPLYEQYF.

This CDR3 reads CASSPRGGRADTQYF. CDR3 sequence (DNA): TGTGCCAGCAGCCCCCGGGGGGGAAGGGCAGATACGCAGTATTTT. The rearrangement uses TRBV28 and TRBJ2-3; 8 bases fit TRBD2. Germline V gene lookup returns CDR1 MDHEN and CDR2 SYDVKM. With 6 bases clipped from V and 4 bases from J, the junction kept 9 bases outside the gene matches. This CDR3 region has 15 residues.

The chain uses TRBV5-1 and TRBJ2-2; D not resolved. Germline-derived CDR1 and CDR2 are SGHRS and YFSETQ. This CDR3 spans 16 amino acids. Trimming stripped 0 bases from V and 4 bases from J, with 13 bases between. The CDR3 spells CASSLASGFRTGELFF. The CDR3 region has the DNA TGCGCCAGCAGCTTGGCATCAGGATTCCGCACCGGGGAGCTGTTTTTT.

CDR3 sequence: CASSRARNLGNTIYF. The CDR3 DNA follows: TGTGCCAGCAGTCGAGCTCGAAATTTGGGAAACACCATATATTTT. The V gene is TRBV28, the J gene TRBJ1-3; D is unresolved. CDR1 is MDHEN, CDR2 SYDVKM, per germline. The CDR3 loop spans 15 amino acids. Between the trimmed V and J ends, which lost 5 bases and 4 bases, there was a span of 15 bases. The complete variable domain, with remaining parts taken from reference TRBV28 and TRBJ1-3, reads DVKVTQSSRYLVKRTGEKVFLECVQDMDHENMFWYRQDPGLGLRLIYFSYDVKMKEKGDIPEGYSVSREKKERFSLILESASTNQTSMYLCASSRARNLGNTIYFGEGSWLTVV.

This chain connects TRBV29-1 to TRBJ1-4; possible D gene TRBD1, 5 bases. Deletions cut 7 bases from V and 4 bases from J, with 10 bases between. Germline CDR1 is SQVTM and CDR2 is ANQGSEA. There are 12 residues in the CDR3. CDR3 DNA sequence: TGCAGCGGGGGACCGATTAATGAAAAACTGTTTTTT. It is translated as CSGGPINEKLFF.